The entry below gives a single T cell receptor beta chain sequence along with its context. What it binds is unknown. The TCR beta libraries used 1.5 to 2 micrograms of genomic DNA that came from cryopreserved PBMCs. In germline, CDR1 is WNHNN, CDR2 SYGVQD (reference sequence). This CDR3 region has 15 residues. Using immunoSEQ multiplex PCR, the repertoire was profiled, and TCRdb retains in-frame clones only, with some absent. The sample consists of around 15,000 clones, about 65% of them appearing once. This record belongs to a study of cytotoxic CD8 clonotypes in ibrutinib-treated CLL. Across the study: Under twelve relapsed/refractory, about 14 treatment-naive; 17 IGHV unmutated. Once patients had received a median 12 months of treatment, range 6 to 36, response samples were obtained.

Points from the study as a whole: The study sampled sustained-remission and progressing patients at different times.

The chain combines TRBV10-1 with TRBJ2-1; 11 nucleotides agree with TRBD2. The source is a human donor with chronic lymphocytic leukemia. The sample here was PBMCs, taken before ibrutinib treatment. The CDR3: CAVGLAGGPGDEQFF. CDR3 nucleotide sequence: TGCGCGGTTGGCCTAGCGGGGGGCCCCGGGGATGAGCAGTTCTTC.